This T cell receptor beta chain was observed in a study of shared clonotypes between healthy human individuals. Overall study context: CD4 naive and memory got three plates each, CD8 naive two, CD8 memory one.

V was clipped by 4 bases and J by 6 bases, with 15 bases between them. CDR1 is LNHDA, CDR2 SQIVND, per germline (reference sequence). This CDR3 is built from 14 residues. Concerning this clone: Its antigen is not known.

In the authors' workflow: There were no quality scores in the junction-only immunoSEQ sequences, so filtering differed. Method: immunoSEQ multiplex PCR; TCRdb's copy keeps in-frame clones and lacks some. For V, J and clone size, that table is used; D and trimming come from the DNA. Of 2 million to 2.5 million clones in the sample, 93% were seen once. Notes on the study in general: The generation probabilities recorded for non-shared clonotypes fell below those of clonotypes shared by all four donors.

The receptor was derived from a man between 18 and 35 years old in good health. Some clones in this sample may be carry-over from other donors' samples. Sequenced input: naive CD4+ T cells from PBMCs. The subset here: CD45RA+ positively selected. The chain recombines TRBV19 with TRBJ1-1, with a weak D call TRBD1 (6 bases). This CDR3 reads CASSTYRERAEAFF. The CDR3 DNA reads TGTGCCAGTAGTACATACAGGGAACGGGCTGAAGCTTTCTTT.